Below, 21 T cell receptor beta chains from the same sample are listed, as sequenced in a study of blood T cell repertoires in COVID-19. Method: immunoSEQ multiplex PCR; TCRdb's copy keeps in-frame clones and lacks some. This repertoire shows 350,000 or so clones, 90% found once; its top ten account for 6.5%. Sequenced: peripheral blood. The source of these receptors is a man between 18 and 29 years old with active or convalescent COVID-19.

The sample holds one count of this clone. The chain couples TRBV7-9 to TRBJ1-2, with a weak D call TRBD1 (5 bases). The CDR3 runs 14 residues. Germline lookup yields CDR1 SEHNR and CDR2 FQNEAQ (reference sequence). The ends were cut back, 6 bases at V and 3 bases at J, with 14 bases in the middle. CDR3 bases: TGTGCCAGCAGGCGTCTTGGGGCTGACTATGGCTACACCTTC. It encodes CASRRLGADYGYTF.

The V call is TRBV4-2, the J call TRBJ1-2; 7 bases are shared with TRBD1. CDR3 length equals 15 residues. The trim removed 0 bases at V and 8 bases at J, leaving 9 bases unmatched. CDR1 is LGHNA, CDR2 YNFKEQ, per germline. The CDR3 loop is CASSQDRDRVKGYTF. The CDR3 DNA is TGTGCCAGCAGCCAAGACCGCGACAGGGTCAAAGGCTACACCTTC.

In its sample, this clone was seen once. J is TRBJ1-2 and V is TRBV6-6; D unresolved. The germline V gene has CDR1 MNHNY and CDR2 SVGAGI (reference sequence). The ends were cut back, 1 base at V and 6 bases at J, with 15 bases in the middle. CDR3 size: 15 residues. The CDR3 DNA follows: TGTGCCAGCAGTTACTATAACAGTGAAAGGAATGGCTACACCTTC. Amino acid sequence: CASSYYNSERNGYTF.

The rearrangement uses TRBV18 and TRBJ2-7; a possible D gene is TRBD1 (5 bases). The V end was cut by 2 bases, the J end by 6 bases, with 17 bases between. This CDR3 region has 15 residues. Per germline, CDR1 KGHSH and CDR2 LQKENI. CDR3: CASSPVTAHLGEQYF. The CDR3, as DNA: TGTGCCAGCTCACCAGTGACAGCTCACTTGGGCGAGCAGTACTTC. The full variable domain, with the rest looked up from reference TRBV18 and TRBJ2-7, is NAGVMQNPRHLVRRRGQEARLRCSPMKGHSHVYWYRQLPEEGLKFMVYLQKENIIDESGMPKERFSAEFPKEGPSILRIQQVVRGDSAAYFCASSPVTAHLGEQYFGPGTRLTVT.

V usage is TRBV28 and J usage is TRBJ1-6; TRBD1 aligns across 8 bases. V dropped 1 base and J dropped 6; count of bases not matched to a gene: 2. Per the germline V gene, CDR1 is MDHEN and CDR2 is SYDVKM. The CDR3 sequence is 15 residues long. In nucleotides, the CDR3 is TGTGCCAGCAGTTTATACGGACAGGGTAATTCACCCCTCCACTTT. Its translation: CASSLYGQGNSPLHF.

This clone appeared a single time. The chain has TRBV24-1 and TRBJ2-7; D is unclear. Between the trimmed V and J ends, which lost 0 bases and 3 bases, there was a span of 14 bases. This CDR3 is built from 16 residues. Germline V lookup: CDR1 KGHDR, CDR2 SFDVKD. In nucleotides, the CDR3 is TGTGCCACCAGTGATTTGTACCCTGACAAACACTACGAGCAGTACTTC. It encodes CATSDLYPDKHYEQYF.

The J gene is TRBJ2-1, the V gene TRBV27; 9 nucleotides match TRBD2. Germline lookup yields CDR1 MNHEY and CDR2 SMNVEV (reference sequence). The CDR3 extends over 15 amino acids. Losses at the gene ends were 7 bases for V and 3 bases for J; bases not matched to a gene: 7. The CDR3 protein is CASNSGTSIYNEQFF. The DNA of the CDR3 is TGTGCCAGCAACTCGGGGACTAGCATCTACAATGAGCAGTTCTTC.

The V gene is TRBV4-3, the J gene TRBJ1-2; 12 bases fit TRBD1. V was clipped by 0 bases and J by 2 bases; unmatched bases: 13. This CDR3 comprises 20 residues. The V gene's germline CDR1 is LGHNA and CDR2 YSLEER. CDR3 sequence reads: CASSQEWPGTGGIINYGYTF. CDR3 nucleotide sequence: TGCGCCAGCAGCCAAGAGTGGCCGGGGACAGGGGGCATAATCAACTATGGCTACACCTTC.

This rearrangement joins TRBV4-1 to TRBJ1-4; the D is unclear. CDR1 is MGHRA, CDR2 YSYEKL, per germline. The CDR3 is made up of 13 amino acids. Trimming removed 2 bases at V and 13 bases at J, with 14 bases between. This chain's CDR3 is CASSQSSFRGLFF. CDR3 nucleotides: TGCGCCAGCAGCCAATCATCTTTCCGGGGACTGTTTTTT.

This chain uses TRBV5-1 with TRBJ2-7, with 11 bases aligning to TRBD2. This CDR3 spans 15 amino acids. Germline assignment: CDR1 SGHRS and CDR2 YFSETQ. V shed 4 bases and J 3 bases; nucleotides not matched to a gene: 6. This chain's CDR3 is CASSITSGGGYEQYF. As DNA, the CDR3 is TGCGCCAGCAGCATAACTAGCGGGGGAGGCTACGAGCAGTACTTC.

The chain employs TRBV28 and TRBJ2-3; D remains unclear. Trimming took off 6 bases at V and 5 bases at J, with 9 bases between the two ends. The CDR3 has 12 residues. CDR1 and CDR2 (germline): MDHEN, SYDVKM. As DNA, the CDR3 is TGTGCCAGCAGAGTTGCCGGAGATACGCAGTATTTT. Translation: CASRVAGDTQYF. Together with reference TRBV28 and TRBJ2-3, the CDR3 gives the full variable domain: DVKVTQSSRYLVKRTGEKVFLECVQDMDHENMFWYRQDPGLGLRLIYFSYDVKMKEKGDIPEGYSVSREKKERFSLILESASTNQTSMYLCASRVAGDTQYFGPGTRLTVL.

The V and J genes are TRBV2 and TRBJ1-6, with 9 bases that match TRBD1. The V and J ends lost 5 bases and 10 bases, in that order; junction bases with no gene match: 9. The CDR3 totals 15 residues. Per the germline V gene, CDR1 is SNHLY and CDR2 is FYNNEI. CDR3 protein: CASSTGTGIGSPLHF. In DNA, the CDR3 is TGTGCCAGCAGTACCGGGACAGGGATTGGGTCACCCCTCCACTTT. The full variable domain, its missing parts supplied by reference TRBV2 and TRBJ1-6, is EPEVTQTPSHQVTQMGQEVILRCVPISNHLYFYWYRQILGQKVEFLVSFYNNEISEKSEIFDDQFSVERPDGSNFTLKIRSTKLEDSAMYFCASSTGTGIGSPLHFGNGTRLTVT.

The V gene is TRBV5-4, the J gene TRBJ2-2, with 10 bases lining up with TRBD2. The germline V gene has CDR1 SGHNT and CDR2 YYREEE (reference sequence). The CDR3 is 14 amino acids. Trimming removed 4 bases from V and 6 bases from J; junction bases left unmatched: 3. CDR3 sequence reads: CASSPGLASGELFF. CDR3 DNA: TGTGCCAGCAGCCCGGGACTAGCGTCCGGGGAGCTGTTTTTT.

The gene calls are TRBV13 and TRBJ1-2, with D perhaps TRBD1 (5 bases). CDR3 length: 13 residues. Germline CDR1 is PRHDT and CDR2 is FYEKMQ (reference sequence). Trimming stripped 7 bases from V and 1 base from J, with 10 bases between. In DNA, the CDR3 is TGTGCCAGCACCCTGGGGGGTAACTATGGCTACACCTTC. Translated: CASTLGGNYGYTF.

V usage is TRBV19 and J usage is TRBJ2-3, with D uncertain. The germline V gene encodes CDR1 LNHDA and CDR2 SQIVND (reference sequence). The CDR3 is 14 amino acids. V was pared by 5 bases and J by 9 bases, with 18 bases between. DNA for the CDR3: TGTGCCAGTAGTCCCCTCGAAAGCCTGACAACGCAGTATTTT. Encoded protein: CASSPLESLTTQYF.

The chain is built from TRBV10-3 and TRBJ2-4; no clear D gene. Germline V gene data show CDR1 as ENHRY and CDR2 as SYGVKD. Trimming removed 0 bases from V and 0 bases from J, with 3 bases in between. The CDR3 has 14 residues. CDR3 bases: TGTGCCATCAGTGAGTCCTTAGCCAAAAACATTCAGTACTTC. It translates to CAISESLAKNIQYF.

The V and J genes are TRBV18 and TRBJ1-5; 7 bases align to TRBD1. CDR1 is KGHSH and CDR2 is LQKENI in the germline V gene. The CDR3 is made up of 15 amino acids. The V segment lost 2 bases and the J segment 5 bases; nucleotides outside the gene matches: 6. The CDR3 DNA is TGTGCCAGCTCACCAGGCACAGGGGCAGATCAGCCCCAGCATTTT. Protein: CASSPGTGADQPQHF. Full variable domain (remainder filled in from reference TRBV18 and TRBJ1-5): NAGVMQNPRHLVRRRGQEARLRCSPMKGHSHVYWYRQLPEEGLKFMVYLQKENIIDESGMPKERFSAEFPKEGPSILRIQQVVRGDSAAYFCASSPGTGADQPQHFGDGTRLSIL.

A remark on this clone: Other DNA sequences of this sample code for an identical CDR3. The chain employs TRBV2 and TRBJ1-6; D is uncertain. V was pared by 2 bases and J by 0 bases, with 8 bases between. Germline V CDR1 and CDR2: SNHLY, FYNNEI. The CDR3 length is 16 residues. CDR3 DNA: TGTGCCAGCAGTGAATGGAGGAGCTCCTATAATTCACCCCTCCACTTT. This sequence encodes CASSEWRSSYNSPLHF. The entire variable domain, with the rest obtained from reference TRBV2 and TRBJ1-6, is as follows: EPEVTQTPSHQVTQMGQEVILRCVPISNHLYFYWYRQILGQKVEFLVSFYNNEISEKSEIFDDQFSVERPDGSNFTLKIRSTKLEDSAMYFCASSEWRSSYNSPLHFGNGTRLTVT.

This chain uses TRBV12-3 or TRBV12-4 with TRBJ2-1; tentative D call: TRBD1 (5 bases). The CDR3 covers 13 residues. Trimming took 5 bases from V and 2 from J, leaving 7 bases between them. Written as DNA, the CDR3 is TGTGCCAGCAGTCCAGGGACCTACAATGAGCAGTTCTTC. It codes for CASSPGTYNEQFF.

V usage is TRBV3-1 (or the pseudogene TRBV3-2) and J usage is TRBJ1-3; the D gene is possibly TRBD1 (6 bases). This CDR3 is 17 amino acids long. Germline lookup yields CDR1 LGHDT and CDR2 YNNKEL (reference sequence). Trimming left V 4 bases short and J 0 bases short, with 16 bases between. CDR3 loop: CASSPRGTLSSGNTIYF. For the CDR3, the DNA is TGTGCCAGCAGCCCCAGGGGTACTCTGAGCTCTGGAAACACCATATATTTT.

The chain uses TRBV3-1 (or the pseudogene TRBV3-2) and TRBJ2-5; tentative D call: TRBD2 (5 bases). The CDR3 has 14 amino acids. Germline V gene lookup returns CDR1 LGHDT and CDR2 YNNKEL (reference sequence). The V gene lost 8 bases and the J gene lost 4 bases, with 17 bases spanning the gap. CDR3 sequence (DNA): TGTGCCAGCTCTTTCAACCGGAGGTTAGAGACCCAGTACTTC. Translation gives CASSFNRRLETQYF.